What follows is one TCR beta chain and its context. Its matching antigen is unknown. The sample belongs to a study of T-cell memory formation after mild COVID-19. TCRdb itself ran the 5' RACE reads through MiXCR, one entry per CDR3 protein. Of some 260,000 distinct CDR3 sequences listed, over 15% are singletons. Overall study results and limits: There were some responding clones in pre-infection memory, which suggested that cross-reactive memory had joined.

The V segment lost 6 bases and the J segment 0 bases; nucleotides outside the gene matches: 15. The V gene's germline CDR1 is LNHDA and CDR2 SQIVND (reference sequence). The CDR3 is 19 amino acids. Sequencing used PBMCs or a T cell subset sorted from them (not recorded which). This sequence joins TRBV19 and TRBJ2-4; TRBD1 matches 9 bases. The receptor's source is a man in his late teens or twenties who had mild COVID-19 (a few samples of this study predate the infection). Cell type and time point are not known. The CDR3, as DNA: TGTGCCAGTAGATCCACCGGGACAGGGCGACTATTAGCCAAAAACATTCAGTACTTC. Its protein is CASRSTGTGRLLAKNIQYF.